Each of the 2 T cell receptor beta chains below was sequenced from the same sample in a study of blood T cell repertoires in COVID-19. Assay: immunoSEQ multiplex PCR; the TCRdb copy retains only in-frame clones and omits some. The sample shows tens of thousands of clones, roughly 83% of them seen only once. The sample taken for sequencing was peripheral blood. Receptor source: a man aged 70 or older with active COVID-19.

As DNA, the CDR3 is TGTGCCAGCTCACCACCGTTTACGGGACAGGGTTCCAACGAGCAGTACTTC. Translation: CASSPPFTGQGSNEQYF. The chain combines TRBV18 with TRBJ2-7, with 9 bases fitting TRBD1. Germline V gene lookup returns CDR1 KGHSH and CDR2 LQKENI. Unmatched junction bases numbered 11, after V lost 0 bases and J lost 5 bases. The CDR3 has 17 residues.

The chain recombines TRBV7-2 with TRBJ2-1; the match to TRBD2 covers 14 bases. V lost 1 base, J lost 1 base, and 6 bases stayed unmatched. The CDR3 runs to 19 residues. Germline lookup yields CDR1 SGHTA and CDR2 FQGNSA. In DNA form, the CDR3 reads TGTGCCAGCAGCTTAGGTCGACTAGCGGGAGGGCGGTCCTACAATGAGCAGTTCTTC. This sequence encodes CASSLGRLAGGRSYNEQFF. The whole variable domain, filled in from reference TRBV7-2 and TRBJ2-1, reads GAGVSQSPSNKVTEKGKDVELRCDPISGHTALYWYRQSLGQGLEFLIYFQGNSAPDKSGLPSDRFSAERTGGSVSTLTIQRTQQEDSAVYLCASSLGRLAGGRSYNEQFFGPGTRLTVL.